This T cell receptor (beta chain) was retrieved from a study of T cell responses to AZD1222 COVID-19 vaccine. Whole-study findings and limits: With dominance at 160-218 and 743-854, vaccine-associated CD4 TCRs spanned spike. Elevations in Spike-specific TCR breadth and depth followed administration of two AZD1222 doses. Among AZD1222 vaccinees, only six or seven were seropositive at baseline. The donor group comprised mostly white British people and more females; the analysis possibly underestimated clonal diversity.

About this clone: Its antigen is unknown.

The protocol was immunoSEQ multiplex PCR, while the TCRdb copy is restricted to in-frame clones and leaves out a portion. The data hold some 150,000 clones, with 86% observed a single time. Germline values: CDR1 LGHDT, CDR2 YNNKEL (reference sequence). V shed 4 bases and J shed 0 bases, with 10 bases lying between them. CDR3 length: 15 amino acids. The sample here was peripheral blood, taken on day 0 of MenACWY control vaccination. The V gene is TRBV3-1 (or the pseudogene TRBV3-2), the J gene TRBJ2-1; D is ambiguous. This clonotype was sampled from an adult in good health. The chain's CDR3 is CASSLGPNSYNEQFF. CDR3 bases: TGTGCCAGCAGCCTCGGACCTAACTCCTACAATGAGCAGTTCTTC.